This TCR beta chain was recorded in a study of T cell responses to AZD1222 COVID-19 vaccine (dated by TCRdb to 2020 to 2023). For the study in its entirety: A total of about 230 trial participants underwent TCR sequencing, of whom 207 received two doses of AZD1222 and about 25 received two doses of the MenACWY control vaccine. Trial participants were enrolled by age into subgroups of 18-55, 56-69 and 70-plus years, and around 140, 26 and 57 TCR-sequenced participants, respectively, were included in these subgroups.

Concerning this clone: Its antigen is currently not known. The sample holds no much larger clone one base away, and base qualities are not on file.

The CDR3 regions of human TCRbeta chains were analyzed by immunosequencing. On the study's bioinformatics: TCRs in the repertoires were matched against a reference library of SARS-CoV-2-specific TCRs that had been generated with the MIRA antigen-specificity platform. Breadth meant the fraction of unique TCRs that were SARS-CoV-2-associated, whereas depth meant the fraction of total T cells that were SARS-CoV-2-associated. Using the MIRA data, each spike-specific TCR was assigned both to the spike region to which the TCR was reactive and to a CD4 or CD8 class. Log10-transformed breadth and depth values were compared by one-way ANOVA with Sidak's multiple comparisons tests. TCRdb provides this immuneACCESS table in a form limited to in-frame rearrangements. Some clones are lacking; in checked studies, under half of them reflect an unresolved V gene, and why the rest are absent is not known. The DNA was the basis for D and trimming; V, J and clone size are from that table. The sample table records some 150,000 clones; roughly 90% of these occur just once. The top ten hold 4.3% of the sample.

Overall results and qualifications from the work: In the small 56-69-year group, the increase in depth fell short of significance, most likely because of low power. No day 14 peak-response samples were available, so repertoires were characterized only after the peak T cell response. Reportedly, almost half of the unique spike-specific TCRs recognized epitopes lying outside the regions that are mutated in the B.1.351 and B.1.1.7 variants. Participants were mostly white British, with more females than males. The authors suggested clonal diversity may have been underestimated. After two AZD1222 doses, spike-specific TCR breadth and depth were significantly higher than at day 0 and than in MenACWY recipients. Only five to seven AZD1222 recipients were SARS-CoV-2 seropositive at baseline, limiting conclusions about previously exposed vaccinees. The whole spike protein was spanned by vaccine-associated CD4 TCRs, and dominant responses were seen in regions 160-218 and 743-854.

The time point label of this sample denotes: about 28 days (+/-7) after the second vaccine dose. AZD1222 recipients with second doses at about 4 weeks or about 12 weeks were pooled, because spike-specific TCR depth and breadth did not differ between schedules. Vaccinee samples came from UK trials COV001 and COV002, including a single-blind randomized controlled phase 2/3 trial of AZD1222 (ChAdOx1 nCoV-19) in healthy adults. For TCRbeta chain sequencing, PBMC samples from trial participants were taken at day 0 and at day 28 after the second dose. This material consisted of peripheral blood, taken 28 days after the second AZD1222 dose. The receptor comes from an adult who received the AZD1222 COVID-19 vaccine.

The CDR3 here reads CAWSEDNTNTEAFF. The nucleotide sequence is TGTGCCTGGAGTGAAGACAACACGAACACTGAAGCTTTCTTT. The chain couples TRBV30 to TRBJ1-1, with no reliable assignment of the D segment. For CDR1 and CDR2, the germline V gene (reference sequence) lists GTSNPN and SVGIG. The junction carries 10 bases between V and J, which are trimmed by 1 base and 1 base respectively. Measured from the cysteine to the phenylalanine, the CDR3 is 14 residues long. Only the CDR3 portion is preserved as DNA: 42 bases, with reading frame beginning at the first base.